This T cell receptor beta chain was obtained from a study of blood T cell repertoires in COVID-19. Study-level background: Samples of COVID-19 (acute and convalescent) were obtained from the United States, Italy and Spain. PBMCs, B-cell-depleted T cells, or T cells were the source of the cDNA or gDNA that made up the material.

Original analysis: Scientists estimated how many nucleated cells there were by amplifying reference gene primers. Generated by immunoSEQ multiplex PCR, the TCRdb table keeps only in-frame clones and is missing some. V, J and clone size reflect that table, while D and trimming were determined from the DNA. The repertoire holds under 250,000 clones, with 75% to 85% as singletons. This CDR3 contains 15 residues. Germline CDR1 and CDR2: SEHNR and FQNEAQ (reference sequence). V was shortened by 2 bases and J by 2 bases, with 7 bases between the two germline ends. This sequence was found in a human donor in a cohort sampled during active COVID-19. Sequences were obtained from peripheral blood. The chain is built from TRBV7-9 and TRBJ2-6; the D gene is possibly TRBD2 (5 bases). In nucleotides, the CDR3 is TGTGCCAGCAGCTTATACGGGGCTGGGGCCAACGTCCTGACTTTC. Translating gives CASSLYGAGANVLTF.